Given below is one T cell receptor beta chain in context. The data belong to a study of blood T cell repertoires in COVID-19. On the study more broadly: Samples taken during acute and convalescent COVID-19 were collected in the United States, Italy and Spain. Sources were T cells, B-cell-depleted T cells, or PBMCs; the material itself was cDNA or gDNA.

Original processing methods: Amplification with reference gene primers provided the estimates of nucleated cell counts. TCRdb keeps only in-frame clones here, not all; method: immunoSEQ multiplex PCR. From that table come the V and J calls and clone size; the DNA was used to work out D and trimming. The repertoire includes 140,000 to 150,000 clones, around 82% of them detected once, and 5% sits in the top ten. Sequencing used peripheral blood. The receptor was isolated from a woman between 45 and 65 years old with acute or convalescent COVID-19.

Here the CDR3 reads CASSKRTGGASGNTIYF. The CDR3 bases are TGCGCCAGCAGCAAACGGACAGGGGGCGCTTCGGGAAACACCATATATTTT. The rearrangement joins TRBV5-1 to TRBJ1-3, with 11 positions matching TRBD1. CDR1 is SGHRS and CDR2 is YFSETQ in the germline V gene. This CDR3 spans 17 amino acids. The J segment lost 4 bases and the V segment lost 4 bases, leaving 10 bases of the junction unmatched.